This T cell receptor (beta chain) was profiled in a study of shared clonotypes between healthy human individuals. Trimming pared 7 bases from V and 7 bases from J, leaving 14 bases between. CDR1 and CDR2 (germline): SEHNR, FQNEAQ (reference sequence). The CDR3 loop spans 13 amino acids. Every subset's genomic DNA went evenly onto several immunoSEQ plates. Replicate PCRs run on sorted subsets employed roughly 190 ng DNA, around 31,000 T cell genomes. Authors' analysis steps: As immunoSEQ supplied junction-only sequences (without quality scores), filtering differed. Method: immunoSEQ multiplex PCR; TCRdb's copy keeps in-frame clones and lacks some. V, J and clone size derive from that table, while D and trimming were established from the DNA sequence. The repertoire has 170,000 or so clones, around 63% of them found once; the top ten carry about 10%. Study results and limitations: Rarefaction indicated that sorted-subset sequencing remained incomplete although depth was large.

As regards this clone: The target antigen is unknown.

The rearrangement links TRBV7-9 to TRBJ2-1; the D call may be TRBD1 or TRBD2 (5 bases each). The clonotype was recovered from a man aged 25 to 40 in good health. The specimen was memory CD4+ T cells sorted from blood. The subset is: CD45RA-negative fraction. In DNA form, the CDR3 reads TGTGCCAGCAAAGAGGGGCTTCTGAATGAGCAGTTCTTC. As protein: CASKEGLLNEQFF.